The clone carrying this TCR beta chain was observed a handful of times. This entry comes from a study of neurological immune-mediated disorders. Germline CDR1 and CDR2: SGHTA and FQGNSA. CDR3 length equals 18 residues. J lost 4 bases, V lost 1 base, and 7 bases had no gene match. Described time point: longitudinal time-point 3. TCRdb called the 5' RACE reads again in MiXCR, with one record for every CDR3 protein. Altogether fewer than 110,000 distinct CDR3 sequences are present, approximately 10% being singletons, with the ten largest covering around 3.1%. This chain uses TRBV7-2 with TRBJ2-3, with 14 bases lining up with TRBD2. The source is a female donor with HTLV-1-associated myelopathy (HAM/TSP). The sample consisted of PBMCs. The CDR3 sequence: CASSLVGGLAGAADTQYF. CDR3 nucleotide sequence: TGTGCCAGCAGCTTAGTTGGGGGACTAGCGGGGGCAGCAGATACGCAGTATTTT.